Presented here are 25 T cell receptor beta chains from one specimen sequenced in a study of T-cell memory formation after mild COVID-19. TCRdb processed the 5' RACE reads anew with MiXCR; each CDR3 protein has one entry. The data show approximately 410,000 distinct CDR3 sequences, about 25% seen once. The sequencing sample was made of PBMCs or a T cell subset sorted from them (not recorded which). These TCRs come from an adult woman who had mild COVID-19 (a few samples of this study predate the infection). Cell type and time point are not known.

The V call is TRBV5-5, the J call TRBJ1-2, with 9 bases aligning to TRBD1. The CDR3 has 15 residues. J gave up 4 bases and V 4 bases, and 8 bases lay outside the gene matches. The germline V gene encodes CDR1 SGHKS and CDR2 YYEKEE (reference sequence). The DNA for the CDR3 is TGTGCCAGCAGCCGGACAGGGGTTATCCGCTATGGCTACACCTTC. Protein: CASSRTGVIRYGYTF.

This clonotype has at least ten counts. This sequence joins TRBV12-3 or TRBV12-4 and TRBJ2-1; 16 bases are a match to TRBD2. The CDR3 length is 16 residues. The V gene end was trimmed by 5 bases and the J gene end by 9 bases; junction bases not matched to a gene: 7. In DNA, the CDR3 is TGTGCCAGCAGTCCGGCGGGACTAGCGGGAGGGGCTGAGCAGTTCTTC. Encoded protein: CASSPAGLAGGAEQFF.

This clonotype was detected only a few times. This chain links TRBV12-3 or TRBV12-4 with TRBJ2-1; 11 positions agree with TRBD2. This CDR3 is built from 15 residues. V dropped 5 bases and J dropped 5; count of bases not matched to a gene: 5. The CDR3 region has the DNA TGTGCCAGCAGTCCTACTAGCGGGAGCAACAATGAGCAGTTCTTC. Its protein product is CASSPTSGSNNEQFF.

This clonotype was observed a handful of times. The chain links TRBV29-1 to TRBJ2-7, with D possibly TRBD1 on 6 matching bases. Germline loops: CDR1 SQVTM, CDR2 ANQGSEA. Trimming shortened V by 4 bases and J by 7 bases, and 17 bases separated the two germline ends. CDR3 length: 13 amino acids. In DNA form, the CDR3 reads TGCAGCGTTGCAAACCGGACAGTATGGGAGCAGTACTTC. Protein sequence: CSVANRTVWEQYF.

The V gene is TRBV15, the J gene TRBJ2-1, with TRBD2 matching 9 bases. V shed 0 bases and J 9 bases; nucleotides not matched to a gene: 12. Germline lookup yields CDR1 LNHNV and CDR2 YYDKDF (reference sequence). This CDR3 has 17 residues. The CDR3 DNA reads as TGTGCCACCAGCAGAGATCCGGGACTAGCATTCTCGGGTGAGCAGTTCTTC. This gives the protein CATSRDPGLAFSGEQFF.

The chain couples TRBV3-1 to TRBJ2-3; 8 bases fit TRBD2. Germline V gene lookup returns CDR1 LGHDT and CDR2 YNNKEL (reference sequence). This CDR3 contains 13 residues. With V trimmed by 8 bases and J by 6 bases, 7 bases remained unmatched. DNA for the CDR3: TGTGCCAGCCAACCGGGGGGGCGTGATACGCAGTATTTT. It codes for CASQPGGRDTQYF.

DNA for the CDR3: TGTGCCAGCAGCCTAGGGACGGCCCAGTACTTC. This gives the protein CASSLGTAQYF. The V gene is TRBV28, the J gene TRBJ2-5; either TRBD1 or TRBD2 may supply D (5 bases each). V was cut by 6 bases and J by 9 bases, with 11 bases left in between. CDR1 is MDHEN, CDR2 SYDVKM, per germline. CDR3 length: 11 residues. The variable domain in full, completed from reference TRBV28 and TRBJ2-5, reads DVKVTQSSRYLVKRTGEKVFLECVQDMDHENMFWYRQDPGLGLRLIYFSYDVKMKEKGDIPEGYSVSREKKERFSLILESASTNQTSMYLCASSLGTAQYFGPGTRLLVL.

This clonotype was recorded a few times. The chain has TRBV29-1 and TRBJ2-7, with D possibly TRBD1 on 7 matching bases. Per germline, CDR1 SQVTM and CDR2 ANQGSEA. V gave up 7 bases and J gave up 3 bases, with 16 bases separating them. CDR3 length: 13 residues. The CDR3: CSAGGGLDYEQYF. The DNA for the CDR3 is TGCAGCGCTGGAGGGGGCTTGGACTACGAGCAGTACTTC.

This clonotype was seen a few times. CDR3 DNA sequence: TGTGCCAGCAGTTGGCGGACGGCTCCACCCCTCCACTTT. Protein product: CASSWRTAPPLHF. The rearrangement uses TRBV6-5 and TRBJ1-6; D remains ambiguous. Germline CDR1 reads MNHEY; CDR2 reads SVGAGI. This CDR3 region has 13 residues. V dropped 4 bases and J dropped 11 bases, with 12 bases sitting between them.

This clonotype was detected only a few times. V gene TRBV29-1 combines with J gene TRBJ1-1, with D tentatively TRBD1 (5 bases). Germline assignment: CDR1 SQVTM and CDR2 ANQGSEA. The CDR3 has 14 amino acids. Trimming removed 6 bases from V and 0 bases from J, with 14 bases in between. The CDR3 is CSVEHRSMNTEAFF. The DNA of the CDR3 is TGCAGCGTGGAACACAGGTCCATGAACACTGAAGCTTTCTTT.

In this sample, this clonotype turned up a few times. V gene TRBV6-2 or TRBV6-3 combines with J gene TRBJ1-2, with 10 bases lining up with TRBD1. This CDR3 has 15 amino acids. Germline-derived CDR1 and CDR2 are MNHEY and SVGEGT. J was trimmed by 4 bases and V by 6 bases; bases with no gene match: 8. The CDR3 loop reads CASSAGQGEIYGYTF. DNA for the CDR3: TGTGCCAGCAGCGCCGGACAGGGGGAGATCTATGGCTACACCTTC.

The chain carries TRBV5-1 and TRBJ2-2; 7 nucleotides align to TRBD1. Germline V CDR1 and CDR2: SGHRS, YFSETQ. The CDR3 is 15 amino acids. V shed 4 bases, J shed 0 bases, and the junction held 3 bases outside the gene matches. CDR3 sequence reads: CASSLQGANTGELFF. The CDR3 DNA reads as TGCGCCAGCAGCCTCCAGGGGGCGAACACCGGGGAGCTGTTTTTT. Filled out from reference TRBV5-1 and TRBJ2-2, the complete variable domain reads KAGVTQTPRYLIKTRGQQVTLSCSPISGHRSVSWYQQTPGQGLQFLFEYFSETQRNKGNFPGRFSGRQFSNSRSEMNVSTLELGDSALYLCASSLQGANTGELFFGEGSRLTVL.

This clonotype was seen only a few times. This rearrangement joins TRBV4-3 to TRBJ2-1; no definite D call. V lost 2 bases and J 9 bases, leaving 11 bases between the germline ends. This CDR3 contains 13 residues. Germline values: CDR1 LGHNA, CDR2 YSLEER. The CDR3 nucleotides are TGCGCCAGCAGCCAACGTGGTTTTCGTGAGCAGTTCTTC. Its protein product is CASSQRGFREQFF.

The CDR3 loop reads CASSFSGTPNEQFF. The CDR3 DNA follows: TGTGCCAGCAGCTTCTCCGGGACTCCAAATGAGCAGTTCTTC. J is TRBJ2-1 and V is TRBV5-5; possibly TRBD2 for D (6 bases). Germline V gives CDR1 SGHKS, CDR2 YYEKEE (reference sequence). V was pared by 2 bases and J by 7 bases, with 13 bases between. The CDR3 covers 14 residues.

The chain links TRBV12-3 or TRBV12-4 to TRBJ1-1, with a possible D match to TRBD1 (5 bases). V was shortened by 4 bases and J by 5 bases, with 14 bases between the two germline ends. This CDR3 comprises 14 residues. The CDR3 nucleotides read TGTGCCAGCAGTTGGGCGAATCGGGGGACTGAAGCTTTCTTT. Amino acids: CASSWANRGTEAFF.

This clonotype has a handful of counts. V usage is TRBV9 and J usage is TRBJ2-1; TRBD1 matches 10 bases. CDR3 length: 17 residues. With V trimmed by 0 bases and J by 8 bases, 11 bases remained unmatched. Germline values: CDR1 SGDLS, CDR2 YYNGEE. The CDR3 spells CASSVVRGQGFSHEQFF. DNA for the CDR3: TGTGCCAGCAGCGTAGTCCGGGGACAGGGGTTTTCCCATGAGCAGTTCTTC.

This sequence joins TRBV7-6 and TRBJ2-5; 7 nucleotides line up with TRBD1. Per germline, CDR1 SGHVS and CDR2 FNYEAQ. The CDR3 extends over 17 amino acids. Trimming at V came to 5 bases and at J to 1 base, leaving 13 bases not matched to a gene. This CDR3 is CASSLTWDSKSQETQYF. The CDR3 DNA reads TGTGCCAGCAGCCTTACCTGGGACAGCAAGTCCCAAGAGACCCAGTACTTC.

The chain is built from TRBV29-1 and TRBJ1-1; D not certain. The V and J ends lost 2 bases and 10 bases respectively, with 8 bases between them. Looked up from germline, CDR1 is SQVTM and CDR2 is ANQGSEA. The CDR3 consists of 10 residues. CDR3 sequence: CSVERVAAFF. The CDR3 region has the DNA TGCAGCGTTGAACGGGTGGCAGCTTTCTTT.

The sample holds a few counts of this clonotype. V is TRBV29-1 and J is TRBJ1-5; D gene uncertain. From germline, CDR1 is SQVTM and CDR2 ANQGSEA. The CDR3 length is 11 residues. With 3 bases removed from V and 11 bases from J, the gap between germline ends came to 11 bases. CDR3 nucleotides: TGCAGCGTTGAGGACGGACCAGCCCAGCATTTT. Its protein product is CSVEDGPAQHF.

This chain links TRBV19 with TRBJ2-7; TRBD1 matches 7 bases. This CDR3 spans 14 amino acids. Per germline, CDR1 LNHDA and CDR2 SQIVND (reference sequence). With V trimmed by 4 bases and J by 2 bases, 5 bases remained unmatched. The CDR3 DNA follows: TGTGCCAGTAGTAGGAGAGACAGGGCCTACGAGCAGTACTTC. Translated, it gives CASSRRDRAYEQYF. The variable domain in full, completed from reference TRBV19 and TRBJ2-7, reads DGGITQSPKYLFRKEGQNVTLSCEQNLNHDAMYWYRQDPGQGLRLIYYSQIVNDFQKGDIAEGYSVSREKKESFPLTVTSAQKNPTAFYLCASSRRDRAYEQYFGPGTRLTVT.

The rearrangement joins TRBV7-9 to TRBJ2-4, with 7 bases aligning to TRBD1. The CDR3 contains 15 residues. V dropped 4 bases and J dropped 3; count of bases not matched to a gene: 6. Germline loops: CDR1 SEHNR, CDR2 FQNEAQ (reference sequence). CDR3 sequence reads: CASSYRQGGKNIQYF. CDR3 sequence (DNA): TGTGCCAGCAGCTACAGACAGGGTGGCAAAAACATTCAGTACTTC.

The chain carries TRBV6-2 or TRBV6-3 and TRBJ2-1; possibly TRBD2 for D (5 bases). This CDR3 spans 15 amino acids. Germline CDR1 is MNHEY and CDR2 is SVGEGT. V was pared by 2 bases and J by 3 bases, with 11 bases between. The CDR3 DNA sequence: TGTGCCAGCAGTTACGCTAGCTCGGTCTACAATGAGCAGTTCTTC. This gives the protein CASSYASSVYNEQFF.

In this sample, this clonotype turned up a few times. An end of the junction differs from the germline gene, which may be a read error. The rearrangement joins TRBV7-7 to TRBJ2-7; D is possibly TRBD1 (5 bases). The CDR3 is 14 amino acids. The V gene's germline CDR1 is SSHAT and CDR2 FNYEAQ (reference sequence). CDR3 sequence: CASSFRASLYEQYF. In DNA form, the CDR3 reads TGTGCTAGCAGCTTCAGGGCTTCCCTGTACGAGCAGTACTTC.

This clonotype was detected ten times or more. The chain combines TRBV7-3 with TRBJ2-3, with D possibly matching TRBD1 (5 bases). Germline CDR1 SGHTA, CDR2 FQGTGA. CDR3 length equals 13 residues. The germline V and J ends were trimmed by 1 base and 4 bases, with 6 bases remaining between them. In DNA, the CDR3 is TGTGCCAGCAGCTTAAGGGGCGCAGATACGCAGTATTTT. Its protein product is CASSLRGADTQYF.

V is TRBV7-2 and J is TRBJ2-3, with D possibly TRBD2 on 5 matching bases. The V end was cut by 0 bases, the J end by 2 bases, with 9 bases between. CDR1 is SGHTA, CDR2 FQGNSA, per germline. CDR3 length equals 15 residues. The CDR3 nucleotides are TGTGCCAGCAGCTTAGCAGCGGTAGACACAGATACGCAGTATTTT. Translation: CASSLAAVDTDTQYF.